Listed below are T cell receptor beta chains from one sample, sequenced in a study of shared clonotypes between healthy human individuals. Assay used: immunoSEQ multiplex PCR; TCRdb lists only in-frame clones, some missing. Seen here are under 85,000 clones, roughly two thirds observed once, and the top ten hold around 50%. The sequenced sample was memory CD8+ T cells sorted from blood. The receptors here all came from a man aged 25 to 45 in good health. Both conserved end residues are trimmed from each CDR3.

V	J	CDR3
TRBV3-1/TRBV3-2	TRBJ2-2	ASSPRVF
TRBV7-8	TRBJ2-1	ASMIPGQGFDEQF
TRBV7-2	TRBJ2-7	ASSKTLRGYEQY
TRBV29-1	TRBJ1-2	SVREDYGYT
TRBV4-1	TRBJ2-7	ASSPRAGSSYEQY
TRBV6-1	TRBJ1-1	ASSEAGGGRNTEAF
TRBV28	TRBJ2-2	ASSVGTQEVGELF
TRBV28	TRBJ2-5	ASSPARTGKETQY
TRBV6-5	TRBJ2-1	ASQRQGGNEQF
TRBV6-5	TRBJ1-2	ASSYSNGYGYT
TRBV2	TRBJ1-2	ASSTAILTELSNYGYT
TRBV15	TRBJ1-5	ATSRAGVSNQPQH
TRBV6-6	TRBJ2-7	ASIDSGADLPYEQY
TRBV15	TRBJ2-1	ATSRELAGGPVMF
TRBV28	TRBJ1-1	ASRQWIGGEAF
TRBV11-2	TRBJ2-2	ASSFFRFSTGELF
TRBV25-1	TRBJ2-5	ASGPGTSGLSYGGAQY
TRBV7-3	TRBJ2-3	ASSSGQGVTDTQY
TRBV29-1	TRBJ2-1	SVYRTDDEQF
TRBV27	TRBJ1-4	ASSIRQGATNEKLF
TRBV28	TRBJ2-7	ASSSGQLYEQY
TRBV10-3	TRBJ2-7	AISRDNYEQY
TRBV6-1	TRBJ1-5	ASRSEGGAYQPQH
TRBV12-2	TRBJ2-1	ASRLVSSGRYNEQF
TRBV25-1	TRBJ2-1	ASSRIAGVNEQF
TRBV2	TRBJ1-5	ASSDGVDSNQPQH
TRBV28	TRBJ2-7	ASRSGTSYEQY
TRBV4-2	TRBJ2-3	ASSQGLAGGPGTDTQY
TRBV6-6	TRBJ2-5	ASSKIQGGQETQY
TRBV15	TRBJ2-7	ATSRDLSYEQY
TRBV19	TRBJ2-3	ASSLSSAQTDTQY
TRBV6-5	TRBJ2-7	ASRMWDGAYEQY
TRBV6-6	TRBJ1-1	ASSYSREGNTEAF
TRBV11-2	TRBJ2-1	ASSLAGSEQF
TRBV11-1	TRBJ1-1	ASSLSVNTEAF
TRBV6-4	TRBJ2-7	ASRGTSHEQY
TRBV11-2	TRBJ2-7	ASSLMRDRNYEQY
TRBV5-8	TRBJ1-5	ASSTRTGGAGQPQH
TRBV5-4	TRBJ2-5	ASSFQGSDQETQY
TRBV5-6	TRBJ2-2	ASSFSGRNTGELF
TRBV29-1	TRBJ2-7	SVLTGTGIYEQY
TRBV27	TRBJ2-7	ASSLSLAGVSYEQY
TRBV2	TRBJ1-5	ASSVASGHQPQH
TRBV10-2	TRBJ2-7	ASSDLAGESSYEQY
TRBV28	TRBJ2-5	ASSADGSGYQETQY